The T cell receptor beta chain described here comes from a study of blood T cell repertoires in COVID-19. About the study: Researchers got acute and convalescent COVID-19 samples from the United States, Italy and Spain. Nucleic acid was either cDNA or gDNA, and it came from T cells, B-cell-depleted T cells, or PBMCs.

The V and J ends lost 0 bases and 6 bases, in that order; junction bases with no gene match: 8. Germline values: CDR1 MNHEY, CDR2 SVGAGI. CDR3 length: 16 residues. A Seattle source enrolled patients during active infection and followed them longitudinally. Assay: immunoSEQ multiplex PCR; the TCRdb copy retains only in-frame clones and omits some. The table has 430,000 or so clones, 70% to 90% seen once. The origin of this receptor is a man aged 18 to 35 with COVID-19, enrolled during active disease. What was sequenced was peripheral blood. The rearrangement uses TRBV6-5 and TRBJ1-2; the match to TRBD1 covers 9 bases. This chain's CDR3 is CASSYSERTGEDGYTF. CDR3 nucleotides: TGTGCCAGCAGTTACTCGGAGAGGACAGGGGAGGATGGCTACACCTTC.